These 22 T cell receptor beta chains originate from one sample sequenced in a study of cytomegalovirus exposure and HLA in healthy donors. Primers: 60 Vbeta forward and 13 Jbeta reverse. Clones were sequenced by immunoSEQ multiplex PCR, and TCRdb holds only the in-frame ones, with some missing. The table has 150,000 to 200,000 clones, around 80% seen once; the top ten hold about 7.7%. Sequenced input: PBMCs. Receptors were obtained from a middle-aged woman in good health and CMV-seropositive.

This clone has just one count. This chain's CDR3 is CASSLVVNSNQPQHF. The CDR3 DNA follows: TGTGCCAGCAGCTTAGTAGTTAATAGCAATCAGCCCCAGCATTTT. The genes are TRBV7-2 and TRBJ1-5; D ambiguous. This CDR3 comprises 15 residues. Trimming took off 1 base at V and 0 bases at J, with 7 bases between the two ends. Germline CDR1 reads SGHTA; CDR2 reads FQGNSA.

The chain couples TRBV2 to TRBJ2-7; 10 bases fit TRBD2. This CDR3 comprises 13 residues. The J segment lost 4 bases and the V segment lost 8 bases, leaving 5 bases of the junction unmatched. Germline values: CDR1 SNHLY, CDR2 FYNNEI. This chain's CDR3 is CASRAGLAYEQYF. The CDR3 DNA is TGTGCCAGCCGTGCGGGACTAGCGTACGAGCAGTACTTC.

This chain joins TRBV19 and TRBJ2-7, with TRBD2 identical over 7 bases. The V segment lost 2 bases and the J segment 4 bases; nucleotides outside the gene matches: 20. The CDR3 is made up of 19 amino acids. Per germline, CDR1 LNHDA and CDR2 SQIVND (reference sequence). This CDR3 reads CASSIKLIWSGNQVYEQYF. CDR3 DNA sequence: TGTGCCAGTAGTATAAAATTAATCTGGAGCGGGAACCAGGTATACGAGCAGTACTTC.

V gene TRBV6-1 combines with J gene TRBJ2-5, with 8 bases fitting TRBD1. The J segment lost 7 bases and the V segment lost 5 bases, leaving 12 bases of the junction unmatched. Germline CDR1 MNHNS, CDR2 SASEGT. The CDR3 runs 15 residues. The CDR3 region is CASSIEGQGGGTQYF. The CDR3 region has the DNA TGTGCCAGCAGTATCGAAGGACAGGGTGGGGGGACCCAGTACTTC.

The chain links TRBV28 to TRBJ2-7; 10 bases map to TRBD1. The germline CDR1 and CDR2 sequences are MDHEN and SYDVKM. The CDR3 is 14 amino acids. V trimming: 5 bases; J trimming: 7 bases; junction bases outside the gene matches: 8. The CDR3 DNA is TGTGCCAGCAGTGGTGGGACAGGGGCGGGGGAGCAGTACTTC. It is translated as CASSGGTGAGEQYF.

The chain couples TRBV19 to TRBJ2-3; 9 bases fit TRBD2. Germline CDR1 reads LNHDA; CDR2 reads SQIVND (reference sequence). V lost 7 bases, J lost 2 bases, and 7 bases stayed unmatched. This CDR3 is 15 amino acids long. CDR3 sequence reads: CASNPRTSATDTQYF. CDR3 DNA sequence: TGTGCCAGTAACCCCCGGACTAGCGCCACAGATACGCAGTATTTT.

Written as DNA, the CDR3 is TGCGCCAGCAGCCTCTCCGTACAGCGGACGAATGAGCAGTTCTTC. As protein: CASSLSVQRTNEQFF. This rearrangement joins TRBV4-1 to TRBJ2-1; D possibly corresponds to TRBD2 (5 bases). V lost 4 bases to trimming and J lost 7 bases, with 17 bases between them. Per germline, CDR1 MGHRA and CDR2 YSYEKL. This CDR3 region has 15 residues.

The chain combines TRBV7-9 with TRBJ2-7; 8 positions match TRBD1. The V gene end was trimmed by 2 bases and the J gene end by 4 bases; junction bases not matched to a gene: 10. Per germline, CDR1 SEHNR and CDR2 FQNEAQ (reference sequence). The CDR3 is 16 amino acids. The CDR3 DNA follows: TGTGCCAGCAGCTTAAGTTTCCAGGACAGGGTTTACGAGCAGTACTTC. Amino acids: CASSLSFQDRVYEQYF.

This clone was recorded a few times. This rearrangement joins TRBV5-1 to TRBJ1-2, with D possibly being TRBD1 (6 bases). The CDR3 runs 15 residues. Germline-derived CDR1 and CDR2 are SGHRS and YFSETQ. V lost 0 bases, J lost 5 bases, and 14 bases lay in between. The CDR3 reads CASSLVAGAVYGYTF. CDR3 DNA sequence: TGCGCCAGCAGCTTGGTAGCAGGGGCAGTGTATGGCTACACCTTC.

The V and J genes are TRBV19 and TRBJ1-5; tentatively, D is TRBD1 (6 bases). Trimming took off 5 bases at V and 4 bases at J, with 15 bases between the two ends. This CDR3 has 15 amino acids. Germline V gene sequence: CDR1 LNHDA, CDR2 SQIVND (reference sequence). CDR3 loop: CASSPLTGANQPQHF. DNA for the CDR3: TGTGCCAGTAGTCCGCTGACAGGTGCAAATCAGCCCCAGCATTTT.

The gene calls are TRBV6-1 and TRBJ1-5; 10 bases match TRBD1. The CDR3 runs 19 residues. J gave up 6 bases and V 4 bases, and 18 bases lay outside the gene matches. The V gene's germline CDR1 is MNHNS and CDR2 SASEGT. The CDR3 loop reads CASSALRDLRGQGFQPQHF. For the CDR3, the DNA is TGTGCCAGCAGTGCACTCCGGGATTTGAGGGGACAGGGGTTTCAGCCCCAGCATTTT.

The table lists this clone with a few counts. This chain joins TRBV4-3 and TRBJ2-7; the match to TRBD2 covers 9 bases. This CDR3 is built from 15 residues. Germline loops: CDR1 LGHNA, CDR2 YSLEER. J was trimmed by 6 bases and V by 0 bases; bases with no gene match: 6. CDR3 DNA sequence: TGCGCCAGCAGCCAAGATTCTAGCGGGATTCGCGAGCAGTACTTC. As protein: CASSQDSSGIREQYF.

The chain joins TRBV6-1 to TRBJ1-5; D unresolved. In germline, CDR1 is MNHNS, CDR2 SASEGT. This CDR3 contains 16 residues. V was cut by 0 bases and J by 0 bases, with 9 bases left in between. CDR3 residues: CASSEALLLSNQPQHF. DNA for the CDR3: TGTGCCAGCAGTGAAGCGCTGTTACTTAGCAATCAGCCCCAGCATTTT.

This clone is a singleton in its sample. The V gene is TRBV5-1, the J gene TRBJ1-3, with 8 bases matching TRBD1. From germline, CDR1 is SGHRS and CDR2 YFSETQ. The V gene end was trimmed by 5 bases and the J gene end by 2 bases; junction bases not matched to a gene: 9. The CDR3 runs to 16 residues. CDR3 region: CASRTTTGEAGNTIYF. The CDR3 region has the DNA TGCGCCAGCAGAACCACGACAGGGGAGGCTGGAAACACCATATATTTT.

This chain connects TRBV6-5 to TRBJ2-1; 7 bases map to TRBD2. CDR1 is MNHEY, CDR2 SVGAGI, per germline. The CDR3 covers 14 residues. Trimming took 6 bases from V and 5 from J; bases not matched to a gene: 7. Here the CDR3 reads CASRPGLPNNEQFF. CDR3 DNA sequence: TGTGCCAGCAGACCGGGACTACCTAACAATGAGCAGTTCTTC.

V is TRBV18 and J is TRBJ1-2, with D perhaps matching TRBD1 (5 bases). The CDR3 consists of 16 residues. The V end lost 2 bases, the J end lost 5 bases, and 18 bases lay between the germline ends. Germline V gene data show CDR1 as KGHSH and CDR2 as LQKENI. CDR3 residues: CASSPVTAGVEYGYTF. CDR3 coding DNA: TGTGCCAGCTCACCAGTTACGGCGGGGGTCGAGTATGGCTACACCTTC.

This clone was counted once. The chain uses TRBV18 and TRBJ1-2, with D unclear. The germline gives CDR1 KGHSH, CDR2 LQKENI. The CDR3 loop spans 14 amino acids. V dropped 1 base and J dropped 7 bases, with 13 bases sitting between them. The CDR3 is CASSPLDSGGGYTF. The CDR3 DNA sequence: TGTGCCAGCTCACCACTTGACTCGGGAGGTGGCTACACCTTC. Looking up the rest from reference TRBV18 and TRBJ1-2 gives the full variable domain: NAGVMQNPRHLVRRRGQEARLRCSPMKGHSHVYWYRQLPEEGLKFMVYLQKENIIDESGMPKERFSAEFPKEGPSILRIQQVVRGDSAAYFCASSPLDSGGGYTFGSGTRLTVV.

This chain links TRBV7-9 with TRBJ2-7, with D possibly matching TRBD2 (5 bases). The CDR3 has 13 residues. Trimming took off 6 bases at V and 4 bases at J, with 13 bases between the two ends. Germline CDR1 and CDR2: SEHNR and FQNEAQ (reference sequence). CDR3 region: CASSSTAGYEQYF. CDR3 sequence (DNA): TGTGCCAGCAGTAGTACCGCGGGTTACGAGCAGTACTTC.

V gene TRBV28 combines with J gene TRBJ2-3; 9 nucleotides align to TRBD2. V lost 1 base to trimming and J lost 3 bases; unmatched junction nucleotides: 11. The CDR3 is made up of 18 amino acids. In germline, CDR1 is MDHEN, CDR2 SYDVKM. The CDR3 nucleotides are TGTGCCAGCAGTTTATTCGGACGGCGGGAGGGGCGAACAGATACGCAGTATTTT. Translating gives CASSLFGRREGRTDTQYF.

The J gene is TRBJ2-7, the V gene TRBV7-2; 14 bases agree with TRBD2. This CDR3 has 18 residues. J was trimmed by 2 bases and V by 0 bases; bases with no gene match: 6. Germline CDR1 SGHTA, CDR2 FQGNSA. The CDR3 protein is CASSLATSGGDQTYEQYF. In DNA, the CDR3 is TGTGCCAGCAGCTTAGCGACTAGCGGGGGGGACCAAACCTACGAGCAGTACTTC.

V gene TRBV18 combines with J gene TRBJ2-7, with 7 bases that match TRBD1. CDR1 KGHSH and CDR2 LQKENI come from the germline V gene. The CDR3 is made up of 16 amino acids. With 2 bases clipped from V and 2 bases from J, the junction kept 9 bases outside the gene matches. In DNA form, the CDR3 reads TGTGCCAGCTCACCAAATACTAGGACAGGCGCCTACGAGCAGTACTTC. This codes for CASSPNTRTGAYEQYF.

The CDR3 region has the DNA TGTGCCAGCAGTCGACAGGGTGTCCCGGGGAATGAGCAGTTCTTC. It yields the protein CASSRQGVPGNEQFF. This chain joins TRBV6-5 and TRBJ2-1, with TRBD1 matching 7 bases. CDR3 length equals 15 residues. Germline V gives CDR1 MNHEY, CDR2 SVGAGI. After removal of 5 bases from V and 7 bases from J, the junction contained 11 bases not matched to a gene.